A single sample is the source of the 22 T cell receptor beta chains below, sequenced in a study of CD8+ T cells in alopecia areata. TCR sequencing used cDNA made by reverse transcription of extracted RNA. TCRdb keeps only in-frame clones here, not all; method: immunoSEQ multiplex PCR. This sample has approximately 65,000 clones, with about 45% found just once. Noted treatment: oral pan-JAK inhibitor, 5-10 mg twice daily. Sequences were derived from CD8+ T cells sorted from blood, sampled at approximately week 37, from a patient treated with tofacitinib. The receptors come from a human donor with alopecia areata.

The chain has TRBV4-2 and TRBJ2-1; D is perhaps TRBD2 (6 bases). CDR1 and CDR2 from the germline V gene are LGHNA and YNFKEQ. This CDR3 has 13 amino acids. The V gene lost 0 bases and the J gene lost 8 bases, with 8 bases spanning the gap. CDR3 region: CASSQETRDEQFF. Written as DNA, the CDR3 is TGTGCCAGCAGCCAAGAGACTAGAGATGAGCAGTTCTTC.

The chain joins TRBV10-3 to TRBJ2-7, with D tentatively TRBD2 (5 bases). Trimming stripped 0 bases from V and 1 base from J, with 10 bases between. Germline values: CDR1 ENHRY, CDR2 SYGVKD. This CDR3 region has 15 residues. The chain's CDR3 is CAISESRGISYEQYF. The CDR3 region has the DNA TGTGCCATCAGTGAGTCGCGAGGGATTTCCTACGAGCAGTACTTC.

Only a few counts were recorded for this clone. The genes are TRBV30 and TRBJ1-1; D call uncertain. V was pared by 4 bases and J by 1 base, with 10 bases between. Germline loops: CDR1 GTSNPN, CDR2 SVGIG (reference sequence). This CDR3 region has 13 residues. CDR3 residues: CAWIQRGNTEAFF. CDR3 in DNA: TGTGCCTGGATACAGCGGGGGAACACTGAAGCTTTCTTT.

V gene TRBV7-9 combines with J gene TRBJ1-1, with TRBD1 matching over 8 bases. Germline values: CDR1 SEHNR, CDR2 FQNEAQ (reference sequence). The J segment lost 8 bases and the V segment lost 1 base, leaving 0 bases of the junction unmatched. This CDR3 contains 12 residues. DNA of the CDR3: TGTGCCAGCAGCTTAGGGACAGGGGAAGCTTTCTTT. Amino acid sequence: CASSLGTGEAFF.

The chain couples TRBV30 to TRBJ2-7; TRBD2 is a possible D gene (6 bases). CDR1 is GTSNPN, CDR2 SVGIG, per germline (reference sequence). The CDR3 runs 15 residues. V shed 3 bases and J shed 0 bases, with 15 bases lying between them. The CDR3 spells CAWSGGRGISYEQYF. The CDR3 region has the DNA TGTGCCTGGAGCGGGGGACGGGGTATCTCCTACGAGCAGTACTTC. Full variable domain (missing parts from reference TRBV30 and TRBJ2-7): SQTIHQWPATLVQPVGSPLSLECTVEGTSNPNLYWYRQAAGRGLQLLFYSVGIGQISSEVPQNLSASRPQDRQFILSSKKLLLSDSGFYLCAWSGGRGISYEQYFGPGTRLTVT.

This chain links TRBV28 with TRBJ2-7; 7 bases are a match to TRBD2. The J segment lost 4 bases and the V segment lost 3 bases, leaving 3 bases of the junction unmatched. The CDR3 loop spans 13 amino acids. CDR1 is MDHEN and CDR2 is SYDVKM in the germline V gene. The CDR3 loop reads CASSFQGGYEQYF. The CDR3 DNA follows: TGTGCCAGCAGTTTTCAGGGAGGGTACGAGCAGTACTTC.

The chain carries TRBV7-9 and TRBJ2-7; D is perhaps TRBD1 (5 bases). Between the trimmed V and J ends, which lost 5 bases and 2 bases, there was a span of 13 bases. This CDR3 is 14 amino acids long. Germline loops: CDR1 SEHNR, CDR2 FQNEAQ (reference sequence). CDR3 loop: CASSETGTPYEQYF. CDR3 sequence (DNA): TGTGCCAGCAGCGAAACAGGAACGCCCTACGAGCAGTACTTC.

This chain uses TRBV5-1 with TRBJ1-1; D not resolved. The CDR3 totals 14 residues. Germline V CDR1 and CDR2: SGHRS, YFSETQ. Between the trimmed V and J ends, which lost 0 bases and 1 base, there was a span of 7 bases. This CDR3 reads CASSLEAANTEAFF. CDR3 DNA: TGCGCCAGCAGCTTGGAAGCCGCGAACACTGAAGCTTTCTTT.

This clone was detected only a few times. The chain joins TRBV27 to TRBJ2-7; D assignment may be TRBD1 or TRBD2 (6 bases each). The CDR3 consists of 16 residues. Germline V gene lookup returns CDR1 MNHEY and CDR2 SMNVEV (reference sequence). Between the trimmed V and J ends, which lost 4 bases and 2 bases, there was a span of 18 bases. CDR3 coding DNA: TGTGCCAGCAGTTCACACCCCACAGGGAGGACCTACGAGCAGTACTTC. Translated, it gives CASSSHPTGRTYEQYF.

The chain has TRBV6-6 and TRBJ1-1; TRBD1 aligns across 9 bases. Germline CDR1 is MNHNY and CDR2 is SVGAGI (reference sequence). V lost 6 bases and J lost 5; bases outside the gene matches: 4. The CDR3 loop spans 13 amino acids. This CDR3 is CASRPDRGTEAFF. DNA for the CDR3: TGTGCCAGCAGACCGGACAGGGGAACTGAAGCTTTCTTT.

The chain couples TRBV19 to TRBJ2-7, with 7 bases that match TRBD2. Germline CDR1 LNHDA, CDR2 SQIVND (reference sequence). The CDR3 runs 15 residues. V shed 5 bases, J shed 2 bases, and the junction held 9 bases outside the gene matches. Written as DNA, the CDR3 is TGTGCCAGTAGTGCGGCCGGGAGGTCTACCTACGAGCAGTACTTC. Its protein product is CASSAAGRSTYEQYF.

This clone was counted between two and nine times. The chain links TRBV19 to TRBJ2-3, with TRBD1 matching over 7 bases. V was clipped by 6 bases and J by 2 bases; unmatched bases: 5. This CDR3 contains 14 residues. Germline CDR1 reads LNHDA; CDR2 reads SQIVND (reference sequence). CDR3 sequence (DNA): TGTGCCAGTAGCACAGGGGACCTCACAGATACGCAGTATTTT. Amino acid sequence: CASSTGDLTDTQYF.

This clone was observed a handful of times. The rearrangement links TRBV4-3 to TRBJ2-3; D is uncertain. CDR3 length equals 15 residues. The germline V gene has CDR1 LGHNA and CDR2 YSLEER. V lost 0 bases and J 14 bases, leaving 21 bases between the germline ends. The CDR3 loop reads CASSQETPRLAHRYF. Written as DNA, the CDR3 is TGCGCCAGCAGCCAAGAAACCCCTAGGCTCGCTCATAGGTATTTT.

The V call is TRBV19, the J call TRBJ2-1; 7 bases fit TRBD2. Germline loops: CDR1 LNHDA, CDR2 SQIVND (reference sequence). The CDR3 extends over 15 amino acids. Trimming at V came to 3 bases and at J to 1 base, leaving 3 bases not matched to a gene. Here the CDR3 reads CASSIGRGSYNEQFF. The CDR3 DNA is TGTGCCAGTAGTATTGGGCGGGGGTCCTACAATGAGCAGTTCTTC. Full variable domain (missing parts from reference TRBV19 and TRBJ2-1): DGGITQSPKYLFRKEGQNVTLSCEQNLNHDAMYWYRQDPGQGLRLIYYSQIVNDFQKGDIAEGYSVSREKKESFPLTVTSAQKNPTAFYLCASSIGRGSYNEQFFGPGTRLTVL.

The chain employs TRBV30 and TRBJ2-5; D gene ambiguous. This CDR3 spans 16 amino acids. Trimming pared 0 bases from V and 2 bases from J, leaving 16 bases between. Germline V lookup: CDR1 GTSNPN, CDR2 SVGIG (reference sequence). This chain's CDR3 is CAWSVEVEQLQETQYF. DNA of the CDR3: TGTGCCTGGAGTGTAGAGGTCGAACAGCTTCAAGAGACCCAGTACTTC. Looking up the rest from reference TRBV30 and TRBJ2-5 gives the full variable domain: SQTIHQWPATLVQPVGSPLSLECTVEGTSNPNLYWYRQAAGRGLQLLFYSVGIGQISSEVPQNLSASRPQDRQFILSSKKLLLSDSGFYLCAWSVEVEQLQETQYFGPGTRLLVL.

The CDR3 region is CASSLFRQGLETQYF. The CDR3 DNA reads as TGTGCCAGCAGCTTGTTTCGACAGGGTCTTGAGACCCAGTACTTC. This chain links TRBV5-4 with TRBJ2-5, with TRBD1 matching over 7 bases. In germline, CDR1 is SGHNT, CDR2 YYREEE (reference sequence). The V segment lost 1 base and the J segment 5 bases; nucleotides outside the gene matches: 8. The CDR3 has 15 residues.

The V and J genes are TRBV27 and TRBJ2-5; 8 positions match TRBD2. The V gene end was trimmed by 4 bases and the J gene end by 2 bases; junction bases not matched to a gene: 9. This CDR3 region has 16 residues. Germline V gene sequence: CDR1 MNHEY, CDR2 SMNVEV (reference sequence). CDR3 sequence reads: CASSWSGSPLQETQYF. For the CDR3, the DNA is TGTGCCAGCAGTTGGAGCGGGAGCCCCTTACAAGAGACCCAGTACTTC.

The J gene is TRBJ2-3, the V gene TRBV9; D uncertain. Germline CDR1 and CDR2: SGDLS and YYNGEE. V dropped 2 bases and J dropped 4 bases, with 8 bases sitting between them. The CDR3 contains 13 residues. DNA for the CDR3: TGTGCCAGCAGCGTTTTCCAAGCAGATACGCAGTATTTT. This encodes CASSVFQADTQYF.

The rearrangement joins TRBV7-9 to TRBJ2-7; 9 positions agree with TRBD2. The trim removed 4 bases at V and 6 bases at J, leaving 7 bases unmatched. The CDR3 has 14 amino acids. Germline CDR1 is SEHNR and CDR2 is FQNEAQ (reference sequence). The CDR3: CASSSPSGAIEQYF. CDR3 in DNA: TGTGCCAGCAGCTCCCCTAGCGGGGCGATCGAGCAGTACTTC.

This clone was observed a few times. CDR3 nucleotide sequence: TGCAGCGTCTTGGACAGGGGTTATGGCTACACCTTC. Its translation is CSVLDRGYGYTF. The V and J genes are TRBV29-1 and TRBJ1-2; 9 bases line up with TRBD1. Per the germline V gene, CDR1 is SQVTM and CDR2 is ANQGSEA. Germline trimming cut 6 bases from V and 5 bases from J; bases unmatched to any gene: 4. This CDR3 is 12 amino acids long.

J is TRBJ2-2 and V is TRBV4-1, with a possible D match to TRBD2 (6 bases). Germline V gene lookup returns CDR1 MGHRA and CDR2 YSYEKL. This CDR3 region has 15 residues. The ends were cut back, 2 bases at V and 6 bases at J, with 13 bases in the middle. The CDR3 spells CASSQRLDGPGELFF. The CDR3 DNA reads TGCGCCAGCAGCCAAAGACTAGACGGTCCCGGGGAGCTGTTTTTT.

The V gene is TRBV27, the J gene TRBJ2-5; possibly TRBD2 for D (5 bases). V shed 6 bases and J shed 5 bases, with 16 bases lying between them. The CDR3 totals 14 residues. In germline, CDR1 is MNHEY, CDR2 SMNVEV (reference sequence). This chain's CDR3 is CASSQRGLLETQYF. The CDR3 region has the DNA TGTGCCAGCAGCCAGAGAGGGTTGCTGGAGACCCAGTACTTC.